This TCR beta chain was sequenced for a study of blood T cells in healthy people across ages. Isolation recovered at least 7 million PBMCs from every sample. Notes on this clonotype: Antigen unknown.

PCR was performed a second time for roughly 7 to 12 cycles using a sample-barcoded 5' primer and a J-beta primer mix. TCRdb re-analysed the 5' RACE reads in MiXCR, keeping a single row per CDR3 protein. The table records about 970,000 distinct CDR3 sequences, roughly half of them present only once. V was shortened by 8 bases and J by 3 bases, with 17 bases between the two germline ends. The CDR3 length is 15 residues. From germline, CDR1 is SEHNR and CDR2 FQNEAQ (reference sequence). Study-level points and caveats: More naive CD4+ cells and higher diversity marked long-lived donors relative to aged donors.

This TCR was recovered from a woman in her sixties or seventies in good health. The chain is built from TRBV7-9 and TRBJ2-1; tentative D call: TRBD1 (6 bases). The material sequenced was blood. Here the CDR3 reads CASGTADRYYNEQFF. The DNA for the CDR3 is TGTGCCAGCGGCACAGCAGACAGGTACTACAATGAGCAGTTCTTC. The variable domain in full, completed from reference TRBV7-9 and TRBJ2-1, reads DTGVSQNPRHKITKRGQNVTFRCDPISEHNRLYWYRQTLGQGPEFLTYFQNEAQLEKSRLLSDRFSAERPKGSFSTLEIQRTEQGDSAMYLCASGTADRYYNEQFFGPGTRLTVL.